This TCR beta chain was documented in a study of T cell repertoires in cytomegalovirus infection (dated by TCRdb to between 2018 and 2020). Background for the entire study: Peptide stimulations targeted recently identified HLA-C-restricted CMV epitopes, whose presentation resists viral immunomodulation, together with well-studied HLA-B-restricted epitopes. Donor HLA type was relevant to the analysis, because carriage of CMV infection together with the matching HLA type was indicated by public TCR beta signatures. The study at large found these results: The ex vivo response was dominated by HLA-C-restricted CMV-specific TCR beta clonotypes, and the single most frequent clonotype in two of eight donors was supplied by these HLA-C-restricted clonotypes. Carriers of CMV infection plus the relevant HLA type were discriminated by the cumulative frequency of public TCR beta family members in the study cohort and in an independent roughly 400-donor cohort.

Sequencing was performed on an Illumina HiSeq 1500. TCRdb handled the public reads itself, with Q25 trimming in fastp and clone calling in MiXCR, and kept productive beta chains. Records with the same CDR3 protein are collapsed into one entry carrying the most frequent genes and DNA. A total of about 740,000 distinct CDR3 sequences appear in this sample, approximately 33% of them only once. Around a sixth of the sample is in the top ten clones. This sample's treatment or condition label indicates: in vitro stimulation with specific CMV peptide epitopes to enrich CMV-specific T cells. Unmatched junction bases come to 11, with V trimmed by 4 bases and J by 8 bases. The germline V gene encodes CDR1 ENHRY and CDR2 SYGVKD. The CDR3 numbers 15 residues from cysteine through phenylalanine. Of the read, only the CDR3 DNA is kept; its 45 bases are in frame from base 1. This clonotype was counted a few times. Its antigen is unknown. Nothing much larger sits one base from this clone, and base qualities are not available.

The rearrangement combines TRBV10-3 with TRBJ1-2, with TRBD1 matching 9 junction bases. This receptor was identified in a human donor in good health (CMV status not recorded). Some clones in this sample may be carry-over from other donors' samples. Source: cultured PBMCs, taken from culture after CMV antigen stimulation. At the DNA level, the sequence is TGTGCCATCAGTGTCGAAAGTGGACAGGGGATCGGCTACACCTTC. The resulting protein is CAISVESGQGIGYTF.